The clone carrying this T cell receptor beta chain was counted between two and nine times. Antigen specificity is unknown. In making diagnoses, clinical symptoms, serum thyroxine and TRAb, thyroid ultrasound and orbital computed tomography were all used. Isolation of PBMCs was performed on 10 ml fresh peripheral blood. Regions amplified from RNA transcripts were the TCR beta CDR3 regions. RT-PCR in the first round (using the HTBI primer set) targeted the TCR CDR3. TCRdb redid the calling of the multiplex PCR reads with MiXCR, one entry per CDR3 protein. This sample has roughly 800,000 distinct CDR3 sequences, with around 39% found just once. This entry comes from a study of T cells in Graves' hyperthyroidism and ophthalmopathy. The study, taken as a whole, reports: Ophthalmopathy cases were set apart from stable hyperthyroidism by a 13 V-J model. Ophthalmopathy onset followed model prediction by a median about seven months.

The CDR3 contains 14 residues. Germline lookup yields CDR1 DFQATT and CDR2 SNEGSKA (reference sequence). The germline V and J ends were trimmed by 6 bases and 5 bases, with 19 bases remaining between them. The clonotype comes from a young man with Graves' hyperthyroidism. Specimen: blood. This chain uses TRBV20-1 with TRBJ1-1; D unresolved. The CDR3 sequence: CSAPQEGGWTEAFF. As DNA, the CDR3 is TGCAGTGCCCCCCAGGAGGGTGGTTGGACTGAAGCTTTCTTT.